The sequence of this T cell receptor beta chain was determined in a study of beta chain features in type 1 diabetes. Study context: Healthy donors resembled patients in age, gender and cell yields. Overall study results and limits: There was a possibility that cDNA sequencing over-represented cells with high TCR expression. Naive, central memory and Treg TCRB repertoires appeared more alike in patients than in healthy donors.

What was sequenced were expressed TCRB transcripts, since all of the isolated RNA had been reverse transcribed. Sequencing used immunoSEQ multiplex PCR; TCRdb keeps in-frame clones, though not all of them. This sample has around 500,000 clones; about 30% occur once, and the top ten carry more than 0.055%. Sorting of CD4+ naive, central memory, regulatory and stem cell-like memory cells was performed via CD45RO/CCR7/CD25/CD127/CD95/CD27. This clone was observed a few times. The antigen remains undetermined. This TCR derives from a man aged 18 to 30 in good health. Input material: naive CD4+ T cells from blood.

The CDR3 coding sequence is TGCGCCAGCAGCTTGGACCCAGCGGGGAGCTACAATGAGCAGTTCTTC. Translating gives CASSLDPAGSYNEQFF. This chain joins TRBV5-1 and TRBJ2-1, with TRBD2 identical over 7 bases. The CDR3 is 16 residues long. The V and J ends lost 0 bases and 3 bases, in that order; junction bases with no gene match: 6. The germline V gene has CDR1 SGHRS and CDR2 YFSETQ.